The source of this T cell receptor beta chain is a study of graft-versus-host responses after intestinal transplantation. At the level of the study: Multivisceral, liver-intestinal, or isolated intestinal transplants were given to recipients. Every recipient had anti-thymocyte globulin induction and about three years of tacrolimus plus steroids. Study observations and caveats: Recipient marrow showed GvH clones, some seen first in ileum or blood. With peak circulating GvH clone levels came an association with early post-transplant HvG declines.

On this clone: The antigen is undetermined.

Trimming removed 3 bases at V and 7 bases at J, with 16 bases between. This CDR3 contains 15 residues. From germline, CDR1 is MNHNS and CDR2 SASEGT. Only in-frame clones appear in the TCRdb table, and some are missing; sequencing was by immunoSEQ multiplex PCR. The table records tens of thousands of clones, roughly 92% of them present only once. Sequences were derived from unstimulated CD4+ T cells sorted from spleen or lymph node cells, sampled before intestinal transplant. The genes are TRBV6-1 and TRBJ1-5; a weak D match, TRBD1 (6 bases). The TCR comes from a human donor who received an intestinal transplant. The CDR3 region is CASSEPQGGWQPQHF. The DNA of the CDR3 is TGTGCCAGCAGTGAGCCACAGGGAGGTTGGCAGCCCCAGCATTTT.